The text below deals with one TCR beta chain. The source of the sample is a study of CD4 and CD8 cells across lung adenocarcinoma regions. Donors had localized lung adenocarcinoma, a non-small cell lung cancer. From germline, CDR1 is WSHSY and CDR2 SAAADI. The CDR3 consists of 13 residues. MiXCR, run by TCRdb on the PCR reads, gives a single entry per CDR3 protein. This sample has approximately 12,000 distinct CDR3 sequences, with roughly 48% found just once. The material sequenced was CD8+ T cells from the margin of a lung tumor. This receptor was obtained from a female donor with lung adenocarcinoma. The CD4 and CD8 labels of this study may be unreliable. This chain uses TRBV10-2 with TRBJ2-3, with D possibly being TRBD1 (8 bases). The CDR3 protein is CAAGTGAKNMQYF. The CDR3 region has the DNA TGCGCAGCGGGGACAGGAGCCAAAAATATGCAGTATTTT.